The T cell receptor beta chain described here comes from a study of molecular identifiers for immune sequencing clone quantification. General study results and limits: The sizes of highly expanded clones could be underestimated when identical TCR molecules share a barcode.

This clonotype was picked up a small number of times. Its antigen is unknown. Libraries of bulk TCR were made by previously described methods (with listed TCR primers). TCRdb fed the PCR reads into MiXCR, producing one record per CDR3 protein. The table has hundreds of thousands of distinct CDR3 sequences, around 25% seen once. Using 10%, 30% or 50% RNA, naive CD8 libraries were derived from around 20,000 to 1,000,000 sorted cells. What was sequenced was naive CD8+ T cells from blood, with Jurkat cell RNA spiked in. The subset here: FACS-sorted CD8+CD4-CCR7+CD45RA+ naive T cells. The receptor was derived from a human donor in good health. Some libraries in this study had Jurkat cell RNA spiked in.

The DNA for the CDR3 is TGTGCCAGCAGTTTTCGAGGACTCATGAACACTGAAGCTTTCTTT. Translating it yields CASSFRGLMNTEAFF. The genes are TRBV28 and TRBJ1-1; D is undetermined. Germline CDR1 MDHEN, CDR2 SYDVKM. The V and J ends lost 3 bases and 0 bases respectively, with 11 bases between them. The CDR3 loop spans 15 amino acids.